Below, 2 T cell receptor beta chains from the same sample are listed, as sequenced in a study of blood T cell repertoires in COVID-19. Assay: immunoSEQ multiplex PCR; the TCRdb copy retains only in-frame clones and omits some. The sample contains about 55,000 clones, about nine tenths of which appear only once. The sequenced material came from peripheral blood. The source is a human donor with active COVID-19. The donor label of this sample is uncertain.

This chain joins TRBV9 and TRBJ1-3, with D maybe TRBD1 (5 bases). Germline assignment: CDR1 SGDLS and CDR2 YYNGEE. V lost 2 bases and J 0 bases, leaving 15 bases between the germline ends. CDR3 length: 17 residues. Here the CDR3 reads CASSVTATRSSGNTIYF. In nucleotides, the CDR3 is TGTGCCAGCAGCGTGACAGCGACCCGAAGCTCTGGAAACACCATATATTTT.

The V gene is TRBV28, the J gene TRBJ2-7, with 7 bases fitting TRBD2. CDR1 is MDHEN and CDR2 is SYDVKM in the germline V gene. The CDR3 spans 11 residues. V was clipped by 6 bases and J by 9 bases; unmatched bases: 5. CDR3 amino acids: CASSRDYRQYF. The CDR3 nucleotides read TGTGCCAGCAGCCGGGACTATAGGCAGTACTTC.